The entry that follows covers one T cell receptor beta chain sequence. The data were obtained in a study of blood T cell repertoires in COVID-19. Study in general: COVID-19 samples, acute and convalescent, were from the United States, Italy and Spain. Sources were T cells, B-cell-depleted T cells, or PBMCs; the material itself was cDNA or gDNA.

Source study methods: The assay estimated nucleated cells by amplifying reference gene primers. The method was immunoSEQ multiplex PCR; TCRdb's version includes in-frame clones alone and lacks a portion of them. The D gene and trimming were derived from the DNA, and the V and J assignments and clone size from that table. The sample carries around 300,000 clones, just over 85% recorded once. The receptor comes from a woman aged 25 to 39 with active or convalescent COVID-19. The sequencing input was peripheral blood.

CDR3: CASSFAHPGGYTF. As DNA, the CDR3 is TGTGCCAGCAGTTTCGCTCACCCGGGGGGCTACACCTTC. This rearrangement joins TRBV5-6 to TRBJ1-2; D unclear. Trimming pared 5 bases from V and 8 bases from J, leaving 16 bases between. The CDR3 has 13 residues. Germline V CDR1 and CDR2: SGHDT, YYEEEE.